The rows below give T cell receptor beta chains drawn from one sample of a study of graft-versus-host responses after intestinal transplantation. Profiled with immunoSEQ multiplex PCR; TCRdb holds only in-frame clones, not every one. The profile shows approximately 82,000 clones, 75% to 95% of them singletons. The antigens for these receptors are not known. The sample here was unstimulated CD4+ T cells sorted from spleen or lymph node cells, taken before intestinal transplant. The receptors originated from a human donor who received an intestinal transplant. Each CDR3 is given with its conserved first and last residue. A D gene is named only where the DNA matches it firmly. The listing skips clone size in some rows; elsewhere it reads once, few, many or a size class.

V gene	D gene	clone size	J gene	CDR3 DNA	CDR3 protein
TRBV10-3	TRBD2	once	TRBJ2-1	TGTGCCATCAGTGAGTTCGGACTAGCGGATTACAATGAGCAGTTCTTC	CAISEFGLADYNEQFF
TRBV5-1	NA	NA	TRBJ2-1	TGCGCCAGCAGTCCGCAGGGGCTCAATGAGCAGTTCTTC	CASSPQGLNEQFF
TRBV5-1	TRBD1	NA	TRBJ2-7	TGCGCCAGCAGCTTCGGGACAGGGAAATACGAGCAGTACTTC	CASSFGTGKYEQYF
TRBV18	TRBD1	NA	TRBJ2-1	TGTGCCAGCTCACAGGACAGGACCTACAATGAGCAGTTCTTC	CASSQDRTYNEQFF
TRBV18	TRBD2	NA	TRBJ2-2	TGTGCCAGCTCACCACTAGCGGGGGCCACGAACACCGGGGAGCTGTTTTTT	CASSPLAGATNTGELFF
TRBV7-2	NA	NA	TRBJ1-1	TGTGCCAGCAGCTTGTATCAGGGGATGAACACTGAAGCTTTCTTT	CASSLYQGMNTEAFF
TRBV27	NA	few	TRBJ1-1	TGTGCCAGCAGTTTAAACCCCTATCCGAACACTGAAGCTTTCTTT	CASSLNPYPNTEAFF
TRBV12-5	NA	NA	TRBJ2-3	TGTGCTAGTGGTTTGGGACAGACCACAGATACGCAGTATTTT	CASGLGQTTDTQYF
TRBV6-1	NA	few	TRBJ1-1	TGTGCCAGCAGTGACCATGGGGGGTTCACTGAAGCTTTCTTT	CASSDHGGFTEAFF
TRBV10-3	TRBD2	NA	TRBJ2-3	TGTGCCGTTCAGCGGGGGGGCACAGATACGCAGTATTTT	CAVQRGGTDTQYF
TRBV9	NA	NA	TRBJ1-1	TGTGCCAGCAGCGTAGACACGAACACTGAAGCTTTCTTT	CASSVDTNTEAFF
TRBV5-1	TRBD1	NA	TRBJ2-7	TGCGCCAGCACCTGGGGGACAGGGGGCTACGAGCAGTACTTC	CASTWGTGGYEQYF
TRBV19	NA	NA	TRBJ1-1	TGTGCCAGTAGTATTACTATCCGGCGAGAAGCTTTCTTT	CASSITIRREAFF
TRBV7-2	TRBD1	NA	TRBJ1-2	TGTGCCAGCAGCTTAGATGACAGGGGCAATGGCTACACCTTC	CASSLDDRGNGYTF
TRBV19	NA	NA	TRBJ2-3	TGTGCCAGTAGTGTGGGGGCCTCTCCCGGAAAAGATACGCAGTATTTT	CASSVGASPGKDTQYF
TRBV7-2	TRBD1	NA	TRBJ1-5	TGTGCCAGCAGCCCGGGGACAGGGGTGCGGCCCCAGCATTTT	CASSPGTGVRPQHF
TRBV29-1	NA	once	TRBJ2-5	TGCAGCGTTGAATTCCTCGGTCAGGGAGGTGAAGAGACCCAGTACTTC	CSVEFLGQGGEETQYF
TRBV7-2	TRBD2	once	TRBJ2-3	TGTGCCAGTCTCCTTACTATCGCTAGCGGGGGGAATACGCAGTATTTT	CASLLTIASGGNTQYF
TRBV9	NA	NA	TRBJ2-7	TGTGCCAGCAGCGTAGTCCGGGTCGAGCAGTACTTC	CASSVVRVEQYF
TRBV7-2	TRBD1	once	TRBJ1-2	TGTGCCAGCAGCCGGACAGGGGGCGCCTCGGGCTATGGCTACACCTTC	CASSRTGGASGYGYTF
TRBV6-5	TRBD1	NA	TRBJ1-2	TGTGCCAGCAGGGGCCAGGGGGCAGGATATGGCTACACCTTC	CASRGQGAGYGYTF
TRBV4-1	TRBD1	NA	TRBJ2-2	TGCGCCAGCAGCCAGCCGGACAGGGGAAACACCGGGGAGCTGTTTTTT	CASSQPDRGNTGELFF
TRBV11-2	TRBD2	NA	TRBJ2-7	TGTGCCAGCAGCTTATTAACCGGGAGGGAGTACTTC	CASSLLTGREYF
TRBV5-6	NA	NA	TRBJ1-6	TGTGCCAGCAGTACCCGACAGGTTCACTATAATTCACCCCTCCACTTT	CASSTRQVHYNSPLHF
TRBV18	TRBD2	NA	TRBJ2-3	TGTGCCAGCTCACCTCTAGCGGGGGGCACAGATACGCAGTATTTT	CASSPLAGGTDTQYF
TRBV2	TRBD1	few	TRBJ1-4	TGTGCCAGTATCCTCGGGACAGAGAATGAAAAACTGTTTTTT	CASILGTENEKLFF
TRBV27	TRBD1	NA	TRBJ1-4	TGTGCCAGCAGTTTACAAGGACAGGATGATAATGAAAAACTGTTTTTT	CASSLQGQDDNEKLFF
TRBV5-1	TRBD2	NA	TRBJ2-1	TGCGCCAGCCGTCTTGTGACTAGCGGAAACAATGAGCAGTTCTTC	CASRLVTSGNNEQFF
TRBV10-3	NA	NA	TRBJ1-2	TGTGCCATCAGTGAAGAGACATTTTATGGCTACACCTTC	CAISEETFYGYTF
TRBV25-1	TRBD1	NA	TRBJ1-6	TGTGCCAGCAGTGAACGGGGCCTGGGACAGGTGTATAATTCACCCCTCCACTTT	CASSERGLGQVYNSPLHF
TRBV7-9	NA	NA	TRBJ1-4	TGTGCCAGCAGCCCGGGGGAAAAACTGTTTTTT	CASSPGEKLFF
TRBV9	TRBD2	NA	TRBJ2-2	TGTGCCAGCAGCGTAGAATCGGGGGGTTGGAACACCGGGGAGCTGTTTTTT	CASSVESGGWNTGELFF
TRBV6-1	NA	NA	TRBJ1-2	TGTGCCAGCAGTGAAACCCGAGGCAGATTACTTAACTATGGCTACACCTTC	CASSETRGRLLNYGYTF
TRBV4-3	NA	NA	TRBJ2-7	TGCGCCAGCAGCCAAGACGCAGGAGGGTTATCCAAAGAGCAGTACTTC	CASSQDAGGLSKEQYF
TRBV27	TRBD1	NA	TRBJ1-1	TGTGCCAGCAGTTTTCAGGGGGTAGAGAACACTGAAGCTTTCTTT	CASSFQGVENTEAFF
TRBV5-6	NA	NA	TRBJ1-1	TGTGCCAGCAGCCCTCTAAGTGGACATCGACAGAACACTGAAGCTTTCTTT	CASSPLSGHRQNTEAFF
TRBV7-9	NA	NA	TRBJ1-3	TGTGCCAGCAGCTTAGGTGGTGGGCCGGCCTCTGGAAACACCATATATTTT	CASSLGGGPASGNTIYF
TRBV11-3	NA	NA	TRBJ2-3	TGTGCCAGCAGTTTGACAGCCAGCACAGATACGCAGTATTTT	CASSLTASTDTQYF
TRBV6-5	NA	NA	TRBJ2-7	TGTGCCAGCAGTTACGCAGGGTATGGATCTTACGAGCAGTACTTC	CASSYAGYGSYEQYF
TRBV19	TRBD1	NA	TRBJ1-6	TGTGCCAGTAGTTTTCACCTACTGGACAGGGGTAATTCACCCCTCCACTTT	CASSFHLLDRGNSPLHF
TRBV5-1	NA	NA	TRBJ2-7	TGCGCCAGCAGCGTGACCTCGACAGTCTACGAGCAGTACTTC	CASSVTSTVYEQYF
TRBV30	TRBD2	NA	TRBJ2-1	TGTGCCTGGGGACTAGCGGGGGGGCCAGGGGAGCAGTTCTTC	CAWGLAGGPGEQFF
TRBV18	NA	few	TRBJ1-1	TGTGCCAGCTCACCACCCTTATCAGGGGTGGTCACTGAAGCTTTCTTT	CASSPPLSGVVTEAFF
TRBV19	NA	NA	TRBJ1-2	TGTGCCAGTAGTATAGAACCAGGACTACCCTATGGCTACACCTTC	CASSIEPGLPYGYTF
TRBV10-1	NA	few	TRBJ1-2	TGCGCCAGCAGTGAACAGACCTCCTACCTTTATGGCTACACCTTC	CASSEQTSYLYGYTF